Sequencing of this TCR beta chain was carried out in a study of blood T cells in healthy people across ages. Alongside a J-beta primer mix, a sample-barcoded 5' primer served in a second PCR lasting about 7 to 11 cycles. Each cDNA was tagged by a template-switch adaptor containing 12 random nucleotides. A single record per CDR3 protein comes from TCRdb applying MiXCR to the 5' RACE reads. The table has under 950,000 distinct CDR3 sequences, 22% seen once; the top ten hold about 22%. This clonotype was obtained from a man between 70 and 80 years old in good health. Sequencing was done on a sample of blood.

CDR3 amino acids: CASSIPGTSGPANEQFF. CDR3 DNA sequence: TGTGCCAGCTCAATACCCGGGACTAGCGGGCCGGCCAATGAGCAGTTCTTC. This chain uses TRBV18 with TRBJ2-1; 12 bases fit TRBD2. The CDR3 runs 17 residues. J lost 6 bases, V lost 5 bases, and 11 bases had no gene match. Looked up from germline, CDR1 is KGHSH and CDR2 is LQKENI.